This T cell receptor beta chain was identified during a study of response to subunit inactivated influenza vaccine. This clonotype has only a few counts. Its antigen is as yet unknown. The CDR3 is 15 amino acids. V gave up 6 bases and J gave up 0 bases, with 12 bases separating them. CDR1 DFQATT and CDR2 SNEGSKA come from the germline V gene (reference sequence). TCRdb re-analysed the RT-PCR reads in MiXCR, keeping a single row per CDR3 protein. The sample yields roughly 710,000 distinct CDR3 sequences, 14% seen once. Study results and limitations: The authors put forward the suggestion that each seasonal influenza vaccination may bring in only a limited number of new T cells.

V usage is TRBV20-1 and J usage is TRBJ2-6, with D tentatively TRBD1 or TRBD2 (5 bases each). The source is a man in his forties or fifties who received an inactivated influenza vaccine. Sample: PBMCs from blood, taken roughly 2 weeks before vaccination. CDR3 sequence: CSAGALGSGANVLTF. CDR3 in DNA: TGCAGTGCCGGGGCCCTTGGCTCTGGGGCCAACGTCCTGACTTTC.